These T cell receptor beta chains were read from a single sample in a study of blood T cell repertoires in COVID-19. Sequenced by immunoSEQ multiplex PCR; TCRdb stores in-frame clones only, minus some. Of just over 90,000 clones listed, less than 90% are singletons. The specimen sequenced was peripheral blood. Receptors originate from a woman of 80 years or more with acute or convalescent COVID-19. Both conserved end residues are part of each CDR3.

V	J	CDR3
TRBV7-7	TRBJ1-2	CASSPGSKSRGNYGYTF
TRBV5-5	TRBJ2-1	CASSSGQSYSYNEQFF
TRBV2	TRBJ1-1	CASSVTVNTEAFF
TRBV4-2	TRBJ1-5	CASSQVSHQPQHF
TRBV6-5	TRBJ1-6	CASSYAGNNSPLHF
TRBV11-2	TRBJ2-7	CASSWGNGGAHEQYF
TRBV14	TRBJ2-1	CASSQGLAAYNEQFF
TRBV9	TRBJ1-2	CASSSPGHRGYTF
TRBV5-8	TRBJ2-7	CASSPRGQGYEQYF
TRBV7-9	TRBJ1-2	CASSFAGFYGYTF
TRBV6-5	TRBJ1-5	CASSLTGGNQPQHF
TRBV7-3	TRBJ1-1	CASSSGQGGDTEAFF
TRBV6-4	TRBJ1-6	CASSPSSSYNSPLHF
TRBV29-1	TRBJ2-7	CSVEGGQGALGKQYF
TRBV5-6	TRBJ2-7	CASSFQVYEQYF
TRBV5-1	TRBJ1-4	CASSLARRENEKLFF
TRBV28	TRBJ1-1	CASSRRGGSTEAFF
TRBV15	TRBJ1-1	CATSRVRKKGGADTEAFF
TRBV5-6	TRBJ2-1	CASSSGLAGAPMYNEQFF
TRBV5-1	TRBJ1-4	CASSAQDRGRGEKLFF
TRBV7-9	TRBJ1-3	CASSPGTGAYTIYF
TRBV7-8	TRBJ1-2	CASSLDRGNYGYTF
TRBV7-9	TRBJ1-4	CASSLGQNAGKLFF
TRBV2	TRBJ1-5	CASSDPLDRVASNQPQHF
TRBV7-9	TRBJ1-4	CASSFRQGGNEKLFF
TRBV29-1	TRBJ1-6	CSVGTGNSPLHF
TRBV3-1/TRBV3-2	TRBJ2-1	CASSPSRGSNQFF
TRBV11-3	TRBJ2-5	CASSLDDTGRETQYF
TRBV7-9	TRBJ1-5	CATIRDSLYSNQPQHF
TRBV2	TRBJ1-1	CASSVWQGNTEAFF
TRBV5-1	TRBJ1-2	CASRGSYGYTF
TRBV5-5	TRBJ2-7	CASQGYEQYF
TRBV12-5	TRBJ2-7	CASGLVGANSYEQYF
TRBV5-1	TRBJ2-2	CASARGMNTGELFF
TRBV30	TRBJ2-5	CAWRGRPVETQYF
TRBV3-1/TRBV3-2	TRBJ2-1	CASSQDRRINEQFF
TRBV5-4	TRBJ2-3	CASRLDKGAKDTQYF
TRBV2	TRBJ2-2	CASSSNSNTGELFF
TRBV7-2	TRBJ1-1	CASSVGQLNTEAFF
TRBV19	TRBJ2-1	CASSRGRSNEQFF
TRBV5-1	TRBJ2-2	CASRAGGETGELFF